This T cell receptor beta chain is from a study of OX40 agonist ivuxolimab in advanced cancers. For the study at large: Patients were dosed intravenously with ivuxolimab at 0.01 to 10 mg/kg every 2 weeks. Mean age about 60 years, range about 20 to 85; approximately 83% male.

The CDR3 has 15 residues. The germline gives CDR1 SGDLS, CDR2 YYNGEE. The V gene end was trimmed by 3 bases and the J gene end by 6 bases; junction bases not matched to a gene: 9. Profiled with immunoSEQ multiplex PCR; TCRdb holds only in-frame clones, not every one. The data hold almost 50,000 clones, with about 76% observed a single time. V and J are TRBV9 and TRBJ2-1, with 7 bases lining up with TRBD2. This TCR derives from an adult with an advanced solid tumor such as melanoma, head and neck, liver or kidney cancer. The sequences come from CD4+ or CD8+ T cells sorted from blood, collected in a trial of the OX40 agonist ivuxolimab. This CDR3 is CASSGGGGPANEQFF. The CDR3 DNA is TGTGCCAGCAGCGGTGGGGGGGGACCTGCCAATGAGCAGTTCTTC.